Presented here are 4 T cell receptor beta chains from one specimen sequenced in a study of blood T cell repertoires in COVID-19. TCRdb keeps only in-frame clones here, not all; method: immunoSEQ multiplex PCR. The data contain over 200,000 clones, 87% of them singletons. The sequenced sample consisted of PBMCs or T cells enriched from blood (not recorded which). These receptors were taken from a man aged 30 to 45 who had recovered from COVID-19.

The chain has TRBV5-8 and TRBJ2-5; 9 nucleotides match TRBD2. The CDR3 contains 16 residues. The germline V gene encodes CDR1 SGHTS and CDR2 YDEGEE. Germline trimming cut 2 bases from V and 4 bases from J; bases unmatched to any gene: 9. CDR3 loop: CASSLPPSGNTETQYF. As DNA, the CDR3 is TGTGCCAGCAGCTTACCCCCTAGCGGGAATACAGAGACCCAGTACTTC.

V usage is TRBV7-9 and J usage is TRBJ1-5; D ambiguous. V was trimmed by 5 bases and J by 2 bases, leaving 13 bases between them. Germline CDR1 and CDR2: SEHNR and FQNEAQ (reference sequence). The CDR3 runs to 15 residues. The CDR3 here is CASSHNLEGNQPQHF. The CDR3 nucleotides read TGTGCCAGCAGCCACAACCTGGAGGGCAATCAGCCCCAGCATTTT.

The genes are TRBV7-2 and TRBJ2-2; 8 nucleotides agree with TRBD2. The CDR3 is 15 amino acids. CDR1 is SGHTA and CDR2 is FQGNSA in the germline V gene. The ends lost 7 bases at V and 4 bases at J; junction bases unmatched: 8. The CDR3 here is CASTSGRAGTGELFF. In DNA, the CDR3 is TGTGCCAGCACTTCCGGGAGGGCGGGCACCGGGGAGCTGTTTTTT. Together with reference TRBV7-2 and TRBJ2-2, the CDR3 gives the full variable domain: GAGVSQSPSNKVTEKGKDVELRCDPISGHTALYWYRQSLGQGLEFLIYFQGNSAPDKSGLPSDRFSAERTGGSVSTLTIQRTQQEDSAVYLCASTSGRAGTGELFFGEGSRLTVL.

The rearrangement uses TRBV19 and TRBJ2-7; TRBD1 aligns across 11 bases. Germline V gene sequence: CDR1 LNHDA, CDR2 SQIVND (reference sequence). The CDR3 length is 16 residues. Trimming took 3 bases from V and 5 from J; bases not matched to a gene: 9. CDR3 sequence reads: CASSIEVGQGAHEQYF. The CDR3 region has the DNA TGTGCCAGTAGTATTGAGGTTGGACAGGGGGCCCACGAGCAGTACTTC.